A single sample is the source of the 18 T cell receptor beta chains below, sequenced in a study of blood T cell repertoires in COVID-19. The protocol was immunoSEQ multiplex PCR, while the TCRdb copy is restricted to in-frame clones and leaves out a portion. This sample has under 450,000 clones, with around 91% found just once. Source material: peripheral blood. These receptors all come from a woman in her 40s with COVID-19, enrolled during active disease.

The gene calls are TRBV7-6 and TRBJ2-7; D uncertain. Germline lookup yields CDR1 SGHVS and CDR2 FNYEAQ. Deletions cut 0 bases from V and 1 base from J, with 13 bases between. The CDR3 length is 16 residues. The CDR3 reads CASSLAPPLLSYEQYF. The CDR3 nucleotides read TGTGCCAGCAGCTTAGCGCCCCCGCTACTGTCCTACGAGCAGTACTTC.

V is TRBV28 and J is TRBJ2-7, with D possibly matching TRBD1 (6 bases). V lost 10 bases to trimming and J lost 2 bases, with 12 bases between them. The CDR3 length is 12 residues. Germline CDR1 reads MDHEN; CDR2 reads SYDVKM. CDR3 sequence (DNA): TGTGCCACCAGACAGGATACCTACGAGCAGTACTTC. This translates into CATRQDTYEQYF.

This chain joins TRBV9 and TRBJ2-2; 10 positions match TRBD1. V was clipped by 4 bases and J by 3 bases; unmatched bases: 3. This CDR3 contains 15 residues. Germline V gene data show CDR1 as SGDLS and CDR2 as YYNGEE. This CDR3 is CASSQGQGDTGELFF. The CDR3 DNA is TGTGCCAGCAGCCAAGGACAGGGGGACACCGGGGAGCTGTTTTTT.

In regard to this clone: The sample carries other DNA sequences with the same CDR3. The chain couples TRBV27 to TRBJ1-2; D is possibly TRBD1 (6 bases). The CDR3 covers 12 residues. Germline V gene data show CDR1 as MNHEY and CDR2 as SMNVEV (reference sequence). Trimming cost V 6 bases and J 4 bases, with 9 bases left between them. As DNA, the CDR3 is TGTGCCAGCAGGGGGGCCGGCTATGGCTACACCTTC. This gives the protein CASRGAGYGYTF.

The genes are TRBV4-3 and TRBJ1-4; 8 bases are a match to TRBD1. With V trimmed by 1 base and J by 4 bases, 5 bases remained unmatched. Germline V gene data show CDR1 as LGHNA and CDR2 as YSLEER. CDR3 size: 16 residues. CDR3: CASSQGQGQGNEKLFF. The CDR3 DNA sequence: TGCGCCAGCAGCCAAGGCCAAGGACAGGGTAATGAAAAACTGTTTTTT.

As regards this clone: Different DNA sequences within this sample yield the same CDR3. This chain uses TRBV9 with TRBJ2-2; the D gene is possibly TRBD1 (6 bases). CDR1 SGDLS and CDR2 YYNGEE come from the germline V gene. V was shortened by 0 bases and J by 5 bases, with 11 bases between the two germline ends. The CDR3 spans 15 residues. CDR3 region: CASSVETGGTGELFF. The DNA of the CDR3 is TGTGCCAGCAGCGTAGAGACAGGTGGGACCGGGGAGCTGTTTTTT.

The chain recombines TRBV3-1 (or the pseudogene TRBV3-2) with TRBJ1-1; D is undetermined. The CDR3 length is 12 residues. Germline V gene lookup returns CDR1 LGHDT and CDR2 YNNKEL (reference sequence). Trimming left V 1 base short and J 6 bases short, with 6 bases between. CDR3 coding DNA: TGTGCCAGCAGCCAAGGGGAGGCTGAAGCTTTCTTT. Its protein is CASSQGEAEAFF.

This rearrangement joins TRBV7-2 to TRBJ1-2; 9 bases align to TRBD1. With 5 bases clipped from V and 5 bases from J, the junction kept 9 bases outside the gene matches. CDR3 length equals 15 residues. CDR1 is SGHTA, CDR2 FQGNSA, per germline. CDR3 loop: CASSPRTGDWYGYTF. The CDR3 DNA reads as TGTGCCAGCAGCCCGAGGACAGGGGATTGGTATGGCTACACCTTC.

The J gene is TRBJ1-2, the V gene TRBV4-1, with D unresolved. CDR1 and CDR2 (germline): MGHRA, YSYEKL. There are 15 residues in the CDR3. V was trimmed by 0 bases and J by 5 bases, leaving 13 bases between them. The chain's CDR3 is CASSQEDGTEYGYTF. The DNA of the CDR3 is TGCGCCAGCAGCCAAGAAGACGGCACGGAGTATGGCTACACCTTC.

The table lists this clone with a count of one. The V and J genes are TRBV4-1 and TRBJ1-2, with 8 bases lining up with TRBD1. The length of the CDR3 is 13 residues. The V segment lost 5 bases and the J segment 4 bases; nucleotides outside the gene matches: 3. Germline V gives CDR1 MGHRA, CDR2 YSYEKL. In DNA form, the CDR3 reads TGCGCCAGCAGCGGTACAGGGGGCTATGGCTACACCTTC. It encodes CASSGTGGYGYTF.

The chain couples TRBV9 to TRBJ1-6, with D possibly matching TRBD1 (5 bases). Trimming pared 3 bases from V and 9 bases from J, leaving 16 bases between. The CDR3 totals 15 residues. CDR1 and CDR2 (germline): SGDLS, YYNGEE. The CDR3 is CASSGGAGRGSPLHF. CDR3 DNA: TGTGCCAGCAGCGGAGGAGCGGGGCGAGGTTCACCCCTCCACTTT.

J is TRBJ2-3 and V is TRBV7-2, with TRBD1 matching over 7 bases. Germline V gene sequence: CDR1 SGHTA, CDR2 FQGNSA. The CDR3 is made up of 13 amino acids. Trimming took 1 base from V and 6 from J; bases not matched to a gene: 1. The chain's CDR3 is CASSLDRGDTQYF. The CDR3 bases are TGTGCCAGCAGCTTAGACAGGGGTGATACGCAGTATTTT. Full variable domain (outside the CDR3, taken from reference TRBV7-2 and TRBJ2-3): GAGVSQSPSNKVTEKGKDVELRCDPISGHTALYWYRQSLGQGLEFLIYFQGNSAPDKSGLPSDRFSAERTGGSVSTLTIQRTQQEDSAVYLCASSLDRGDTQYFGPGTRLTVL.

This clone was picked up one time. The CDR3 loop is CASSPLSGKHYGYTF. As DNA, the CDR3 is TGCGCCAGCAGCCCCCTCTCAGGGAAACACTATGGCTACACCTTC. The V and J genes are TRBV5-1 and TRBJ1-2; D might be TRBD1 (5 bases). V lost 4 bases and J lost 3, with 16 bases in between. CDR1 and CDR2 (germline): SGHRS, YFSETQ. This CDR3 is 15 amino acids long.

CDR3 in DNA: TGTGCCAGCAGCCTCGGGACAGGGTATGAAAAACTGTTTTTT. This sequence encodes CASSLGTGYEKLFF. The chain links TRBV6-2 or TRBV6-3 to TRBJ1-4, with 9 bases aligning to TRBD1. Germline CDR1 is MNHEY and CDR2 is SVGEGT. With 6 bases clipped from V and 6 bases from J, the junction kept 5 bases outside the gene matches. The CDR3 extends over 14 amino acids.

This clone appeared a single time. The rearrangement uses TRBV11-3 and TRBJ1-4; a weak D match, TRBD1 (6 bases). Per germline, CDR1 SGHNT and CDR2 YENEEA. Trimming stripped 6 bases from V and 7 bases from J, with 12 bases between. This CDR3 region has 13 residues. The CDR3, as DNA: TGTGCCAGCAGTCCACAGGGCTCTGAAAAACTGTTTTTT. Protein product: CASSPQGSEKLFF.

This clone was recorded many times. The genes are TRBV16 and TRBJ1-6; D not resolved. The CDR3 totals 17 residues. V was trimmed by 2 bases and J by 0 bases, leaving 11 bases between them. Per germline, CDR1 KGHSY and CDR2 FQNENV. CDR3 region: CASSQTDTSSYNSPLHF. The CDR3 DNA reads TGTGCCAGCAGCCAAACAGACACCAGCTCCTATAATTCACCCCTCCACTTT.

V and J are TRBV6-2 or TRBV6-3 and TRBJ2-7, with TRBD2 matching 12 bases. V was pared by 4 bases and J by 6 bases, with 13 bases of the junction left unmatched. Looked up from germline, CDR1 is MNHEY and CDR2 is SVGEGT. This CDR3 is built from 17 residues. The CDR3: CASSFFGLAGSQGEQYF. The CDR3 nucleotides read TGTGCCAGCAGTTTCTTCGGACTAGCGGGGTCTCAAGGCGAGCAGTACTTC.

The J gene is TRBJ1-1, the V gene TRBV7-6, with 8 bases matching TRBD1. V lost 5 bases, J lost 7 bases, and 12 bases stayed unmatched. CDR3 length equals 15 residues. The germline V gene encodes CDR1 SGHVS and CDR2 FNYEAQ. The CDR3 protein is CASSPTTGANYEAFF. CDR3 DNA sequence: TGTGCCAGCAGCCCGACGACAGGGGCAAATTATGAAGCTTTCTTT.